Listed below are T cell receptor beta chains from one sample, sequenced in a study of blood T cell repertoires in COVID-19. This table comes from immunoSEQ multiplex PCR, and its TCRdb copy is limited to in-frame clones, with some not included. The sample carries around 480,000 clones, about nine tenths recorded once. The specimen was PBMCs or T cells enriched from blood (not recorded which). Receptor source: a woman between 18 and 29 years old who had recovered from COVID-19. Each CDR3 is given with its conserved first and last residue. The D gene is left open where the match is weak. Clone size, where shown, is once, few, many, or a class for clones that have expanded.

d_call: TRBD1; v_call: TRBV3-1/TRBV3-2; clone_size: -; j_call: TRBJ2-4; cdr3_nt: TGTGCCAGCAGCCGGCGTGCAGACAGGGGAGTGGAGCTAGCCAAAAACATTCAGTACTTC; cdr3_aa: CASSRRADRGVELAKNIQYF
d_call: TRBD1; v_call: TRBV29-1; clone_size: -; j_call: TRBJ2-5; cdr3_nt: TGCAGCGTTGATCTGGGGACAGGGGGTTCAGAGACCCAGTACTTC; cdr3_aa: CSVDLGTGGSETQYF
d_call: TRBD1; v_call: TRBV5-1; clone_size: few; j_call: TRBJ1-1; cdr3_nt: TGCGCCAGCAGCCTCGGACAGGGTCGCGCCACTGAAGCTTTCTTT; cdr3_aa: CASSLGQGRATEAFF
d_call: -; v_call: TRBV2; clone_size: -; j_call: TRBJ1-4; cdr3_nt: TGTGCCAGCAGTCCGAATACAGCAACTAATGAAAAACTGTTTTTT; cdr3_aa: CASSPNTATNEKLFF
d_call: -; v_call: TRBV18; clone_size: -; j_call: TRBJ2-5; cdr3_nt: TGTGCCAGCTCACCGGGAACGGGGAGGGAGACCCAGTACTTC; cdr3_aa: CASSPGTGRETQYF
d_call: -; v_call: TRBV28; clone_size: few; j_call: TRBJ1-1; cdr3_nt: TGTGCCAGCAGCCCAGGGGAGATGGTTGAAGCTTTCTTT; cdr3_aa: CASSPGEMVEAFF
d_call: TRBD1; v_call: TRBV3-1/TRBV3-2; clone_size: -; j_call: TRBJ2-1; cdr3_nt: TGTGCCAGCAGCCAAGTTCGAATCGGACAGGGTAGAGTATCGTATGAGCAGTTCTTC; cdr3_aa: CASSQVRIGQGRVSYEQFF
d_call: TRBD2; v_call: TRBV6-5; clone_size: -; j_call: TRBJ2-3; cdr3_nt: TGTGCCAGCAGTTACTCGTCGGGGGAGGGAGGAGGGAGGCAGTATTTT; cdr3_aa: CASSYSSGEGGGRQYF
d_call: TRBD1; v_call: TRBV14; clone_size: -; j_call: TRBJ1-1; cdr3_nt: TGTGCCAGCAGCCAAGTAAGGTGGAGAGGACAGGGGGACACTGAAGCTTTCTTT; cdr3_aa: CASSQVRWRGQGDTEAFF
d_call: -; v_call: TRBV5-1; clone_size: -; j_call: TRBJ2-5; cdr3_nt: TGCGCCAGCAGCTTTACTTATGGGGGCAGGGAGACCCAGTACTTC; cdr3_aa: CASSFTYGGRETQYF